A selection of T cell receptor beta chains follows, all from one sample in a study of T cells in localized non-small cell lung cancer. The method was immunoSEQ multiplex PCR; TCRdb's version includes in-frame clones alone and lacks a portion of them. The data show 65,000 to 90,000 clones, about 78% seen once. Sequenced here: PBMCs, sampled before any cancer treatment. These receptors came from a man aged 40 to 70 with stage II squamous cell lung carcinoma. The CDR3 runs from the conserved cysteine through the conserved F or W. Fields, in order: J gene, D gene, clone size, V gene, CDR3 DNA, CDR3 protein. A D gene is named only where the DNA matches it firmly. Expanded clones get a size class; other rows say once, few or many, or leave the size out.

j_gene: TRBJ2-3; d_gene: .; abundance: .; v_gene: TRBV18; CDR3nt: TGTGCCAGCTCGGACTACGGCAGCACAGATACGCAGTATTTT; CDR3aa: CASSDYGSTDTQYF
j_gene: TRBJ1-2; d_gene: .; abundance: many; v_gene: TRBV29-1; CDR3nt: TGCAGCGTCGGCGGGGTTTACTATGGCTACACCTTC; CDR3aa: CSVGGVYYGYTF
j_gene: TRBJ2-1; d_gene: .; abundance: once; v_gene: TRBV6-5; CDR3nt: TGTGCCAGCAGTTACAGCGTGAACAATGAGCAGTTCTTC; CDR3aa: CASSYSVNNEQFF
j_gene: TRBJ2-3; d_gene: TRBD2; abundance: .; v_gene: TRBV13; CDR3nt: TGTGCCAGCAGCTTAAATAGCGGGGCTAGCACAGATACGCAGTATTTT; CDR3aa: CASSLNSGASTDTQYF
j_gene: TRBJ1-2; d_gene: TRBD1; abundance: .; v_gene: TRBV5-1; CDR3nt: TGCGCCAGCAGTCCAGGGGGCTGGGGCTATGGCTACACCTTC; CDR3aa: CASSPGGWGYGYTF
j_gene: TRBJ1-5; d_gene: TRBD1; abundance: few; v_gene: TRBV10-2; CDR3nt: TGCGCCAGCGGCCCCGGGACAGCTGGCAATCAGCCCCAGCATTTT; CDR3aa: CASGPGTAGNQPQHF
j_gene: TRBJ1-3; d_gene: .; abundance: .; v_gene: TRBV10-3; CDR3nt: TGTGCCATCAGTGGCGGAGAAGGAAACACCATATATTTT; CDR3aa: CAISGGEGNTIYF
j_gene: TRBJ1-2; d_gene: .; abundance: .; v_gene: TRBV29-1; CDR3nt: TGCAGCGTCGGCGGGTCCAGTGGAGCTAACTATGGCTACACCTTC; CDR3aa: CSVGGSSGANYGYTF
j_gene: TRBJ2-3; d_gene: .; abundance: .; v_gene: TRBV27; CDR3nt: TGTGCCAGCAAAAAACCGGGTGGAGGGGCCGATACGCAGTATTTT; CDR3aa: CASKKPGGGADTQYF
j_gene: TRBJ2-2; d_gene: .; abundance: .; v_gene: TRBV27; CDR3nt: TGTGCCAGCAGTTCGGTGGGGACAAACACCGGGGAGCTGTTTTTT; CDR3aa: CASSSVGTNTGELFF
j_gene: TRBJ1-6; d_gene: .; abundance: .; v_gene: TRBV7-9; CDR3nt: TGTGCCAGCAGCTTCTCCAGGGGAGGTAATTCACCCCTCCACTTT; CDR3aa: CASSFSRGGNSPLHF
j_gene: TRBJ2-7; d_gene: TRBD2; abundance: .; v_gene: TRBV19; CDR3nt: TGTGCCAGTAGTTCGACTAGCGGAGTCTACGAGCAGTACTTC; CDR3aa: CASSSTSGVYEQYF
j_gene: TRBJ2-1; d_gene: TRBD2; abundance: .; v_gene: TRBV11-2; CDR3nt: TGTGCCAGCAGCTTAGATCGTGCTAGCGGGAGCTTGGGTGATGAGCAGTTCTTC; CDR3aa: CASSLDRASGSLGDEQFF
j_gene: TRBJ1-1; d_gene: .; abundance: .; v_gene: TRBV19; CDR3nt: TGTGCCAGTAGTATAGGTTCCCTTGAAGCTTTCTTT; CDR3aa: CASSIGSLEAFF
j_gene: TRBJ2-2; d_gene: .; abundance: .; v_gene: TRBV5-6; CDR3nt: TGTGCCAGCAGCTTGGGACTTCCTATTAACGGGGAGCTGTTTTTT; CDR3aa: CASSLGLPINGELFF
j_gene: TRBJ2-4; d_gene: .; abundance: .; v_gene: TRBV18; CDR3nt: TGTGCCAGCTCACCAGACGAACTAGCCAAAAACATTCAGTACTTC; CDR3aa: CASSPDELAKNIQYF
j_gene: TRBJ2-2; d_gene: .; abundance: .; v_gene: TRBV5-4; CDR3nt: TGTGCCAGCAGCTTCCTAGAGGGGGGAACCGGGGAGCTGTTTTTT; CDR3aa: CASSFLEGGTGELFF
j_gene: TRBJ1-6; d_gene: .; abundance: .; v_gene: TRBV25-1; CDR3nt: TGTGCCAGCGGGGGCTCCTATAATTCACCCCTCCACTTT; CDR3aa: CASGGSYNSPLHF
j_gene: TRBJ1-2; d_gene: TRBD1; abundance: .; v_gene: TRBV5-1; CDR3nt: TGCGCCAGCAGCTTGGTGGCGGGACAGGGGGCGAGTGGCTACACCTTC; CDR3aa: CASSLVAGQGASGYTF
j_gene: TRBJ2-3; d_gene: .; abundance: .; v_gene: TRBV5-8; CDR3nt: TGTGCCAGCAGCTTTGGCGGATCTAGCACAGATACGCAGTATTTT; CDR3aa: CASSFGGSSTDTQYF
j_gene: TRBJ1-1; d_gene: TRBD1; abundance: .; v_gene: TRBV7-2; CDR3nt: TGTGCCAGCAGCTTAATCGACAGGGGTGAAGCTTTCTTT; CDR3aa: CASSLIDRGEAFF
j_gene: TRBJ2-5; d_gene: TRBD2; abundance: .; v_gene: TRBV5-1; CDR3nt: TGCGCCAGCAGCACAGGGACTAGCACACAAGAGACCCAGTACTTC; CDR3aa: CASSTGTSTQETQYF
j_gene: TRBJ2-3; d_gene: .; abundance: .; v_gene: TRBV27; CDR3nt: TGTGCCAGCAGAGAGATCAGGGGGGCATTCACAGATACGCAGTATTTT; CDR3aa: CASREIRGAFTDTQYF
j_gene: TRBJ2-7; d_gene: TRBD1; abundance: .; v_gene: TRBV6-5; CDR3nt: TGTGCCAGCAGCCAGGGACAGGGCCCATCCTACGAGCAGTACTTC; CDR3aa: CASSQGQGPSYEQYF
j_gene: TRBJ1-2; d_gene: TRBD1; abundance: .; v_gene: TRBV10-3; CDR3nt: TGTGCCATCAGTGGGGGACAGGGGGTACGTGGCTACACCTTC; CDR3aa: CAISGGQGVRGYTF
j_gene: TRBJ2-1; d_gene: TRBD2; abundance: .; v_gene: TRBV28; CDR3nt: TGTGCCAGCAGCACTAGCGGGAGGCCCTCCTACAATGAGCAGTTCTTC; CDR3aa: CASSTSGRPSYNEQFF
j_gene: TRBJ2-2; d_gene: .; abundance: .; v_gene: TRBV18; CDR3nt: TGTGCCAGCTCACTGTTACTTCAAGGGACCGGGGAGCTGTTTTTT; CDR3aa: CASSLLLQGTGELFF
j_gene: TRBJ1-3; d_gene: .; abundance: .; v_gene: TRBV25-1; CDR3nt: TGTGCCAGCAGTCCCGGGACGGCCGGAAACACCATATATTTT; CDR3aa: CASSPGTAGNTIYF
j_gene: TRBJ2-7; d_gene: .; abundance: once; v_gene: TRBV5-4; CDR3nt: TGTGCCAGCAGCCGACAAACAGGGAACTACGAGCAGTACTTC; CDR3aa: CASSRQTGNYEQYF
j_gene: TRBJ2-2; d_gene: TRBD1; abundance: .; v_gene: TRBV7-3; CDR3nt: TGTGCCAGCAGCCCCTGGACAGGGGGCTTAAGGAACACCGGGGAGCTGTTTTTT; CDR3aa: CASSPWTGGLRNTGELFF
j_gene: TRBJ2-3; d_gene: .; abundance: once; v_gene: TRBV4-2; CDR3nt: TGTGCCAGCAGCCAAGATACAGATACGCAGTATTTT; CDR3aa: CASSQDTDTQYF
j_gene: TRBJ2-1; d_gene: TRBD2; abundance: .; v_gene: TRBV7-2; CDR3nt: TGTGCCAGCAGCCGAGAGCGGGGGGGCTCCTACAATGAGCAGTTCTTC; CDR3aa: CASSRERGGSYNEQFF
j_gene: TRBJ2-7; d_gene: .; abundance: .; v_gene: TRBV5-4; CDR3nt: TGTGCCAGCAGGTACCAGGGGTCCTACGAGCAGTACTTC; CDR3aa: CASRYQGSYEQYF
j_gene: TRBJ2-7; d_gene: .; abundance: .; v_gene: TRBV18; CDR3nt: TGTGCCAGCTCACCAGGCGGCAGGGGAGACTGGGAGCAGTACTTC; CDR3aa: CASSPGGRGDWEQYF
j_gene: TRBJ2-3; d_gene: TRBD2; abundance: .; v_gene: TRBV5-1; CDR3nt: TGCGCCAGCAGCTTGTCCGGGAGGGACACAGATACGCAGTATTTT; CDR3aa: CASSLSGRDTDTQYF
j_gene: TRBJ1-1; d_gene: .; abundance: few; v_gene: TRBV10-3; CDR3nt: TGTGCCATCAGTGAGTTCGGCACAATGAACACTGAAGCTTTCTTT; CDR3aa: CAISEFGTMNTEAFF
j_gene: TRBJ2-1; d_gene: .; abundance: .; v_gene: TRBV11-2; CDR3nt: TGTGCCAGCAGCCCACTCGGGGGGCAGGGTGAGCAGTTCTTC; CDR3aa: CASSPLGGQGEQFF
j_gene: TRBJ1-4; d_gene: .; abundance: .; v_gene: TRBV5-4; CDR3nt: TGTGCCAGCAGCCCCTACGTTACAGTCGCCAATGAAAAACTGTTTTTT; CDR3aa: CASSPYVTVANEKLFF
j_gene: TRBJ2-1; d_gene: .; abundance: once; v_gene: TRBV7-9; CDR3nt: TGTGCCAGCAGCCCAGGGGTCTCCTACAATGAGCAGTTCTTC; CDR3aa: CASSPGVSYNEQFF
j_gene: TRBJ1-2; d_gene: .; abundance: .; v_gene: TRBV2; CDR3nt: TGTGCCAGCAGTGACCGGCCCTATGGCTACACCTTC; CDR3aa: CASSDRPYGYTF
j_gene: TRBJ1-4; d_gene: .; abundance: once; v_gene: TRBV2; CDR3nt: TGTGCCAGCAGCCGAGACTTAGGCGACGAAAAACTGTTTTTT; CDR3aa: CASSRDLGDEKLFF
j_gene: TRBJ2-5; d_gene: .; abundance: .; v_gene: TRBV29-1; CDR3nt: TGCAGCGTTGGCAACGGGACCATCAAGGAGACCCAGTACTTC; CDR3aa: CSVGNGTIKETQYF
j_gene: TRBJ2-5; d_gene: .; abundance: .; v_gene: TRBV5-1; CDR3nt: TGCGCCAGCAGCTTCCTCGCGGGCCGAAGGACCCAGTACTTC; CDR3aa: CASSFLAGRRTQYF
j_gene: TRBJ1-1; d_gene: .; abundance: few; v_gene: TRBV15; CDR3nt: TGTGCCACCAGCAGGGGGACCACGGACACTGAAGCTTTCTTT; CDR3aa: CATSRGTTDTEAFF
j_gene: TRBJ2-7; d_gene: .; abundance: .; v_gene: TRBV30; CDR3nt: TGTGCCTGGAGTCGTGATTCCTACGAGCAGTACTTC; CDR3aa: CAWSRDSYEQYF
j_gene: TRBJ2-5; d_gene: TRBD2; abundance: once; v_gene: TRBV25-1; CDR3nt: TGTGCCAGCAGTGAATACCAGGGACTAGCGGGAGCGGAGACCCAGTACTTC; CDR3aa: CASSEYQGLAGAETQYF
j_gene: TRBJ2-3; d_gene: .; abundance: .; v_gene: TRBV6-5; CDR3nt: TGTGCCAGCACCACGTCGCGACTCGGCACAGATACGCAGTATTTT; CDR3aa: CASTTSRLGTDTQYF
j_gene: TRBJ2-7; d_gene: TRBD2; abundance: .; v_gene: TRBV2; CDR3nt: TGTGCCAGCAGGGAAGCCCCTAGCGGGAGATCCCTCGAGCAGTACTTC; CDR3aa: CASREAPSGRSLEQYF
j_gene: TRBJ1-4; d_gene: TRBD1; abundance: .; v_gene: TRBV19; CDR3nt: TGTGCCAGTACCATCGGGACAGGAGGGGGGATGAATGAAAAACTGTTTTTT; CDR3aa: CASTIGTGGGMNEKLFF
j_gene: TRBJ2-5; d_gene: .; abundance: .; v_gene: TRBV15; CDR3nt: TGTGCCACCAGCAGAGCGGGACCTGGGGAGACCCAGTACTTC; CDR3aa: CATSRAGPGETQYF
j_gene: TRBJ2-7; d_gene: TRBD2; abundance: .; v_gene: TRBV7-9; CDR3nt: TGTGCCAGCAGCTTAACTTTAAGGGCTAGCGGGAGATACGAGCAGTACTTC; CDR3aa: CASSLTLRASGRYEQYF
j_gene: TRBJ2-7; d_gene: TRBD1; abundance: .; v_gene: TRBV6-6; CDR3nt: TGTGCCAGCAGTCCTGGGACAGGGTCGGGGCAGTACTTC; CDR3aa: CASSPGTGSGQYF
j_gene: TRBJ1-3; d_gene: .; abundance: .; v_gene: TRBV18; CDR3nt: TGTGCCAGCTCACCAGACCCGATTGGAAACACCATATATTTT; CDR3aa: CASSPDPIGNTIYF
j_gene: TRBJ2-2; d_gene: TRBD2; abundance: .; v_gene: TRBV15; CDR3nt: TGTGCCACCAGCGGCGGGAGGGGAAGCGGGGAGCTGTTTTTT; CDR3aa: CATSGGRGSGELFF
j_gene: TRBJ2-7; d_gene: TRBD1; abundance: once; v_gene: TRBV5-1; CDR3nt: TGCGCCAGCCGGACAGGGCCCTCCTACGAGCAGTACTTC; CDR3aa: CASRTGPSYEQYF
j_gene: TRBJ2-5; d_gene: .; abundance: .; v_gene: TRBV5-5; CDR3nt: TGTGCCAGCAGCTTGTCTTGGGACATCCAAGAGACCCAGTACTTC; CDR3aa: CASSLSWDIQETQYF
j_gene: TRBJ2-3; d_gene: TRBD2; abundance: .; v_gene: TRBV7-9; CDR3nt: TGTGCCAGCAGCTTTAGCGGGAGGATGGATACGCAGTATTTT; CDR3aa: CASSFSGRMDTQYF